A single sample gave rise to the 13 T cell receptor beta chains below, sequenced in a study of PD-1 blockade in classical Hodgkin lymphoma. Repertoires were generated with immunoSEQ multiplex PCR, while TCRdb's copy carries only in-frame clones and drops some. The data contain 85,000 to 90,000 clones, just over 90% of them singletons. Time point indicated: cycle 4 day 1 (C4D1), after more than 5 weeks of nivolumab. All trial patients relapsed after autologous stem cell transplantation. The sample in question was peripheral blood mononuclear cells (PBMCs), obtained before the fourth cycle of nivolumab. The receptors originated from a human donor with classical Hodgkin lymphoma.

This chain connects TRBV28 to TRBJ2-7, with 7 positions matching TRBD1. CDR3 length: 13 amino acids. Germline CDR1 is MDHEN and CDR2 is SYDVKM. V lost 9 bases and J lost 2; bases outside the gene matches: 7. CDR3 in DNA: TGTGCCAGTGCCGGGACAGTCCCCTACGAGCAGTACTTC. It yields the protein CASAGTVPYEQYF.

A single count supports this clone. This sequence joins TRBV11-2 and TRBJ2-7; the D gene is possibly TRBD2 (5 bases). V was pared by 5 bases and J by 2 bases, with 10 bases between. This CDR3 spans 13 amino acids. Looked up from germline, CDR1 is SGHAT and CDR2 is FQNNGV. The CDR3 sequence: CASSGLATYEQYF. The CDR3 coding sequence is TGTGCCAGCAGCGGGCTAGCTACCTACGAGCAGTACTTC.

The CDR3 spells CASLRGGGTEAFF. CDR3 in DNA: TGTGCCAGCCTGAGAGGGGGTGGCACTGAAGCTTTCTTT. The genes are TRBV19 and TRBJ1-1; TRBD1 is a possible D gene (6 bases). In germline, CDR1 is LNHDA, CDR2 SQIVND (reference sequence). The V end lost 9 bases, the J end lost 4 bases, and 15 bases lay between the germline ends. This CDR3 spans 13 amino acids.

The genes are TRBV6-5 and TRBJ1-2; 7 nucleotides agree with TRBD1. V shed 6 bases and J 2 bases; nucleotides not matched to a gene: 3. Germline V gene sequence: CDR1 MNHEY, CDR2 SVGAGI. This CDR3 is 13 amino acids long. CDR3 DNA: TGTGCCAGCAGCCCGACAGGGAACTATGGCTACACCTTC. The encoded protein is CASSPTGNYGYTF.

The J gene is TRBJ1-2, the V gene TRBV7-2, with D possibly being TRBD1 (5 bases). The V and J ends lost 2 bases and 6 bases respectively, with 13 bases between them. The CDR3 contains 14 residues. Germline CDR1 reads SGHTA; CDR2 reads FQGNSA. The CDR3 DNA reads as TGTGCCAGCAGCTTATCGTCCAGGGCCGATGGCTACACCTTC. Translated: CASSLSSRADGYTF.

In DNA form, the CDR3 reads TGTGCCAGTAGTGGACCTCGGGACAGGATCTTCTCTGGGGCCAACGTCCTGACTTTC. It yields the protein CASSGPRDRIFSGANVLTF. The rearrangement uses TRBV19 and TRBJ2-6; TRBD1 agrees at 8 bases. Germline assignment: CDR1 LNHDA and CDR2 SQIVND (reference sequence). The junction had 12 bases not matched to a gene; V was cut back by 5 bases and J by 0 bases. This CDR3 has 19 amino acids.

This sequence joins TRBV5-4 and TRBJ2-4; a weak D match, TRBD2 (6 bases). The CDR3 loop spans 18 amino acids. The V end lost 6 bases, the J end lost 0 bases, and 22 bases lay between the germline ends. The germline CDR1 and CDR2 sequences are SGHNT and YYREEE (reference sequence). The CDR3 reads CASTKKDAGLLAKNIQYF. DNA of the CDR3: TGTGCCAGCACCAAAAAGGACGCGGGACTCCTAGCCAAAAACATTCAGTACTTC.

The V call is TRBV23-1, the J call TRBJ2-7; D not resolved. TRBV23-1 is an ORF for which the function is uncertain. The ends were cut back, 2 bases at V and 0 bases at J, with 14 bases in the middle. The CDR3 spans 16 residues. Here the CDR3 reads CASSQEGQAFSYEQYF. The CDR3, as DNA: TGCGCCAGCAGTCAAGAAGGGCAGGCCTTCTCCTACGAGCAGTACTTC.

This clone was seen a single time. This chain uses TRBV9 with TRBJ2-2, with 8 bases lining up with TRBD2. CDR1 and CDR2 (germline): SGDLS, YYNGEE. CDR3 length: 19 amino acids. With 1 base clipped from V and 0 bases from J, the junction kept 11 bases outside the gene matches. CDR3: CASSVMAGGALPNTGELFF. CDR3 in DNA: TGTGCCAGCAGCGTAATGGCGGGGGGCGCCTTACCGAACACCGGGGAGCTGTTTTTT.

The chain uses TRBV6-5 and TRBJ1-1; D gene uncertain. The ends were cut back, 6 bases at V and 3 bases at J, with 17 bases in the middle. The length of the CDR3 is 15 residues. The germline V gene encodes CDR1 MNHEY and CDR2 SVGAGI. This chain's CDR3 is CASRGAWVRDTEAFF. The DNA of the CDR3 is TGTGCCAGCAGGGGTGCTTGGGTGAGGGACACTGAAGCTTTCTTT.

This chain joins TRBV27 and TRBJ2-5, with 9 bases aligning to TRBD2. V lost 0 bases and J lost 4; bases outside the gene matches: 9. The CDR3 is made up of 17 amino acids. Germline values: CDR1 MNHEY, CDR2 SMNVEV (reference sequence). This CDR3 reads CASSLSRARGGSETQYF. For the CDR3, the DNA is TGTGCCAGCAGTTTATCAAGGGCGCGGGGGGGCTCAGAGACCCAGTACTTC.

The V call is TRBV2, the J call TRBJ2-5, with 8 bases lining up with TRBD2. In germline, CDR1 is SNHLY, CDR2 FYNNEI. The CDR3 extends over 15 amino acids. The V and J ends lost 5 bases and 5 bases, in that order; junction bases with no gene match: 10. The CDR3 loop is CASSTGRGAWETQYF. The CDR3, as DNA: TGTGCCAGCAGTACCGGGCGGGGGGCCTGGGAGACCCAGTACTTC.

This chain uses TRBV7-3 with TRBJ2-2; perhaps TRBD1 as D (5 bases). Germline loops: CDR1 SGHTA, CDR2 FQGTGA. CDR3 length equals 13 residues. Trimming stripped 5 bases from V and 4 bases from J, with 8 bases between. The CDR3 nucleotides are TGTGCCAGCAGCCACGACAGCACCGGGGAGCTGTTTTTT. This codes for CASSHDSTGELFF.